Listed below are T cell receptor beta chains from one sample, sequenced in a study of blood T cell repertoires in COVID-19. Some clones are missing from TCRdb's copy, which holds only in-frame ones; the method was immunoSEQ multiplex PCR. The repertoire includes about 120,000 clones, over 70% of them detected once, and 25% to 35% sits in the top ten. The source material was peripheral blood. The source of these receptors is a woman in her seventies with acute or convalescent COVID-19. Each CDR3 is given with its conserved first and last residue. D genes are given only for firm matches. Not every row has a clone size; where given, it reads once, few, many or a size class.

clone_size,j_call,d_call,v_call,cdr3_nt,cdr3_aa
.,TRBJ1-5,.,TRBV7-9,TGTGCCAGCAGCTTAAGTTCAGATCAGCCCCAGCATTTT,CASSLSSDQPQHF
.,TRBJ2-5,.,TRBV3-1/TRBV3-2,TGTGCCAGCAGCCAAGAAAGGGGTGTGGGGCGCCGGACCCAGTACTTC,CASSQERGVGRRTQYF
medium-sized,TRBJ1-5,.,TRBV6-5,TGTGCCAGCAGTACGGGACTTTTGAATCAGCCCCAGCATTTT,CASSTGLLNQPQHF
.,TRBJ1-6,TRBD1,TRBV3-1/TRBV3-2,TGTGCCAGCAGCCAGGAGGGACAGGTTCGTTCACCCCTCCACTTT,CASSQEGQVRSPLHF
.,TRBJ2-2,TRBD2,TRBV9,TGTGCCAGCAGCGCCGGACTAGCGGTGAACACCGGGGAGCTGTTTTTT,CASSAGLAVNTGELFF
.,TRBJ2-1,.,TRBV5-1,TGCGCCAGCAGCTTGTTTGGGACAACGAGCTCCTACAATGAGCAGTTCTTC,CASSLFGTTSSYNEQFF
.,TRBJ1-2,TRBD1,TRBV4-1,TGCGCCAGCAGCCAAACAGGGACAGGGGCGGACTATGGCTACACCTTC,CASSQTGTGADYGYTF
once,TRBJ2-7,TRBD2,TRBV27,TGTGCCAGCAGTCCACTAGCGGGGGCCATCTACGAGCAGTACTTC,CASSPLAGAIYEQYF
.,TRBJ2-6,TRBD1,TRBV15,TGTGCCACCAGCAGAACCTTCCAAGTAGGGACAGGGTCTACTGGGGCCAACGTCCTGACTTTC,CATSRTFQVGTGSTGANVLTF
.,TRBJ1-4,.,TRBV2,TGTGCCAGCTCGAGGACAGCGAGGACCTATGAAAAACTGTTTTTT,CASSRTARTYEKLFF
.,TRBJ2-7,.,TRBV20-1,TGCAGTGCCAGTCCGGGGGGCAACTACGAGCAGTACTTC,CSASPGGNYEQYF
.,TRBJ1-5,.,TRBV27,TGTGCCAGCAGTCAATCCCCAGGAAGCAATCAGCCCCAGCATTTT,CASSQSPGSNQPQHF
.,TRBJ1-2,.,TRBV3-1/TRBV3-2,TGTGCCAGCAGCCCCCAGGGGCCCTATGGCTACACCTTC,CASSPQGPYGYTF
.,TRBJ2-3,TRBD1,TRBV6-5,TGTGCCAGCAGTTACATCGGGACAGGGCCAGATACGCAGTATTTT,CASSYIGTGPDTQYF
.,TRBJ2-7,TRBD1,TRBV11-1,TGTGCCAGCAGCCTATCCGGGACAGGGATTCCGGGGGAGCAGTACTTC,CASSLSGTGIPGEQYF
.,TRBJ1-5,.,TRBV6-1,TGTGCCAGCAGTGACACAGGAAATCAGCCCCAGCATTTT,CASSDTGNQPQHF
.,TRBJ1-2,.,TRBV19,TGTGCCAGTACCCGTACGGGGGGGGCAGGTGGCTACACCTTC,CASTRTGGAGGYTF